Following are 3 T cell receptor beta chains from one sample sequenced in a study of T cells in Graves' hyperthyroidism and ophthalmopathy. What was amplified from RNA transcripts were TCR beta CDR3 regions. When the TCR CDR3 underwent first-round RT-PCR, the HTBI primer set was used. MiXCR, run by TCRdb on the multiplex PCR reads, gives a single entry per CDR3 protein. This table has some 620,000 distinct CDR3 sequences, 16% appearing once. The sequenced material came from blood. Receptor source: a woman in her thirties with Graves' hyperthyroidism.

The table lists this clonotype with many counts. A junction end diverges from the germline sequence, so it may reflect a read error. V and J are TRBV7-2 and TRBJ2-7; D is possibly TRBD1 or TRBD2 (5 bases each). The CDR3 runs 15 residues. CDR1 SGHTA and CDR2 FQGNSA come from the germline V gene. The CDR3, as DNA: TGCGCCAGCAGCTTGGACGGGACCAACTCCTACGAGCAGTACTTC. The encoded protein is CASSLDGTNSYEQYF.

This clonotype was counted many times. The rearrangement links TRBV2 to TRBJ2-1; D could derive from TRBD1 or TRBD2 (5 bases each). V was trimmed by 2 bases and J by 3 bases, leaving 17 bases between them. The CDR3 length is 17 residues. Germline assignment: CDR1 SNHLY and CDR2 FYNNEI. In DNA, the CDR3 is TGTGCCAGCAGTGAAAGGGGAATAGCGCTCGGCTACAATGAGCAGTTCTTC. It encodes CASSERGIALGYNEQFF.

The chain employs TRBV11-2 and TRBJ2-6, with 7 bases lining up with TRBD1. The CDR3 extends over 15 amino acids. CDR1 and CDR2 from the germline V gene are SGHAT and FQNNGV. With 4 bases clipped from V and 2 bases from J, the junction kept 2 bases outside the gene matches. The CDR3 DNA follows: TGTGCCAGCAGCTCCACAGGGGCTGGGGCCAACGTCCTGACTTTC. Translation: CASSSTGAGANVLTF.